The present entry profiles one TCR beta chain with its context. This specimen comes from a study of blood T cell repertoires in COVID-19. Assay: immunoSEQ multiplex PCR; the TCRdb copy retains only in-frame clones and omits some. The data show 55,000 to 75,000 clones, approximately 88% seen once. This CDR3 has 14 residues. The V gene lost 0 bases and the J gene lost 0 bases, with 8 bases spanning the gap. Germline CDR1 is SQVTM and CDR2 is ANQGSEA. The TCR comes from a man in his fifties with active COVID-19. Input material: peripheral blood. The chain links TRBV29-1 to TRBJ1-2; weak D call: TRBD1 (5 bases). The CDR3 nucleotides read TGCAGCGTTGAAGAGGGGGGGGCTAACTATGGCTACACCTTC. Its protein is CSVEEGGANYGYTF.